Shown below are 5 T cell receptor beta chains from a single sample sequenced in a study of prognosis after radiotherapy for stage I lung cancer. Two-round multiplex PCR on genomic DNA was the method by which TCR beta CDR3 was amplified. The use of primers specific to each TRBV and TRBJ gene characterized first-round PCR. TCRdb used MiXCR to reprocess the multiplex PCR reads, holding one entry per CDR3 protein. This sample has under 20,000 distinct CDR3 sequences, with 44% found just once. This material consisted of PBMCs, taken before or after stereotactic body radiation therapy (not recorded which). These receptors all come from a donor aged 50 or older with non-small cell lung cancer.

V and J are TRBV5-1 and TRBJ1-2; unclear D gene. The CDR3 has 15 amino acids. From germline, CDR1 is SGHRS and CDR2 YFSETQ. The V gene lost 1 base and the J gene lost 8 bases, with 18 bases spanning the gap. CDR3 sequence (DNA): TGCGCCAGCAGCTTGTTTGCCCCCGCAGTGAACGGCTACACCTTC. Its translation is CASSLFAPAVNGYTF.

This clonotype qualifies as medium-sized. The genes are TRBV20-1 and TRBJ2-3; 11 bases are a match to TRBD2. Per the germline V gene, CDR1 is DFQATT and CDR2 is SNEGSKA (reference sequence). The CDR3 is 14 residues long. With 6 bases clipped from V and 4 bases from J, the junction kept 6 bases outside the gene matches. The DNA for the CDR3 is TGCAGTGCCCCTCTAGCGGGAGGCGCAGATACGCAGTATTTT. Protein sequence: CSAPLAGGADTQYF.

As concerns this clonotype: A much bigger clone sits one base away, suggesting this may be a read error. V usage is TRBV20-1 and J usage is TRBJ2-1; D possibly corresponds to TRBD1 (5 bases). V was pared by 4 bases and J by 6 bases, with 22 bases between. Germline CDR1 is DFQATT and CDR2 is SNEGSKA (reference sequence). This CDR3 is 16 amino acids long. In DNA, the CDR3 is TGCAGTGCTATTGTCCTTCGTAGGGGATTGCGCAATGAGCAGTTCTTC. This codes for CSAIVLRRGLRNEQFF.

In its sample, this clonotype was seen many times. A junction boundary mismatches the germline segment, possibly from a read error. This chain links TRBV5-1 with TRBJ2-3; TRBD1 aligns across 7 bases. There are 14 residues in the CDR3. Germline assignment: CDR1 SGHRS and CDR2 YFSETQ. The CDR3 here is CASSTGTETDTRYF. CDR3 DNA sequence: TGCGCCAGCAGCACCGGGACAGAGACAGATACGCGGTATTTT.

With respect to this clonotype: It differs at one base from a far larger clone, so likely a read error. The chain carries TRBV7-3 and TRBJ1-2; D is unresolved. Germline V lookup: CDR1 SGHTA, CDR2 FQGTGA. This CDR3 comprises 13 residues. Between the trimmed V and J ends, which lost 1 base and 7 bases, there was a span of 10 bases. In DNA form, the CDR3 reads TGTGCCAGCAGCTTAAACCTTGCGCTTGGCTACACCTTC. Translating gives CASSLNLALGYTF.